The 7 T cell receptor beta chains below were found in one sample sequenced in a study of vaccination and CD4 T cells after COVID-19. The Oncomine TCR Beta short-read assay was applied to DNA of cultured CD4+ T cells. Each CDR3 protein gets one entry after TCRdb re-called the PCR reads with MiXCR. The table includes some 20,000 distinct CDR3 sequences, roughly three fifths detected once. The antigens for these receptors are not known. The treatment was: roughly 10-day PBMC culture with coronavirus spike peptide pools or control peptides (ViraFEST assay). The specimen was CD4+ T cells from blood, cultured in vitro, collected after SARS-CoV-2 vaccination. Every receptor here comes from a human donor who had recovered from COVID-19.

This chain links TRBV7-9 with TRBJ2-5, with D uncertain. V was shortened by 2 bases and J by 3 bases, with 10 bases between the two germline ends. Germline CDR1 and CDR2: SEHNR and FQNEAQ (reference sequence). The CDR3 extends over 14 amino acids. DNA of the CDR3: TGTGCCAGCAGCTTATGGCAAAGGGAAGAGACCCAGTACTTC. The encoded protein is CASSLWQREETQYF.

The chain carries TRBV20-1 and TRBJ2-3, with D possibly being TRBD2 (6 bases). Per the germline V gene, CDR1 is DFQATT and CDR2 is SNEGSKA (reference sequence). V lost 6 bases to trimming and J lost 0 bases, with 16 bases between them. The CDR3 has 15 amino acids. The CDR3 nucleotides are TGCAGTGCACTGACGGGCGGGGTTAGCACAGATACGCAGTATTTT. Its protein product is CSALTGGVSTDTQYF.

The chain employs TRBV7-8 and TRBJ1-1; D gene uncertain. Germline loops: CDR1 SGHVS, CDR2 FQNEAQ. This CDR3 has 18 residues. Between the trimmed V and J ends, which lost 2 bases and 1 base, there was a span of 20 bases. CDR3 sequence (DNA): TGTGCCAGCAGCTTACAGTCCAACAGACAAATTTCGAACACTGAAGCTTTCTTT. As protein: CASSLQSNRQISNTEAFF.

V is TRBV19 and J is TRBJ2-5, with TRBD1 identical over 8 bases. The CDR3 spans 13 residues. Looked up from germline, CDR1 is LNHDA and CDR2 is SQIVND (reference sequence). V lost 5 bases and J lost 7; bases outside the gene matches: 6. CDR3 sequence: CASSPGQGGTQYF. In nucleotides, the CDR3 is TGTGCCAGTAGTCCAGGACAGGGAGGGACCCAGTACTTC.

V usage is TRBV6-1 and J usage is TRBJ2-5; a possible D gene is TRBD1 (6 bases). The germline gives CDR1 MNHNS, CDR2 SASEGT. This CDR3 spans 13 amino acids. V lost 8 bases and J 2 bases, leaving 12 bases between the germline ends. The CDR3 bases are TGTGCCAGCGAATCGACAGGTCAAGAGACCCAGTACTTC. Protein sequence: CASESTGQETQYF.

This chain connects TRBV23-1 to TRBJ1-6, with D hard to call. TRBV23-1 is annotated as an ORF whose role is uncertain. The V end lost 4 bases, the J end lost 6 bases, and 19 bases lay between the germline ends. CDR3 length equals 17 residues. CDR3 loop: CASSLSYQRPINSPLHF. CDR3 bases: TGCGCCAGCAGTCTTTCCTACCAGCGGCCGATTAATTCACCCCTCCACTTT.

The chain is built from TRBV2 and TRBJ2-7; no firm D call. V lost 1 base to trimming and J lost 3 bases, with 10 bases between them. Germline V gives CDR1 SNHLY, CDR2 FYNNEI. This CDR3 spans 14 amino acids. CDR3 loop: CASSEDGSLYEQYF. In nucleotides, the CDR3 is TGTGCCAGCAGTGAAGACGGGTCACTCTACGAGCAGTACTTC.